The rows below give T cell receptor beta chains drawn from one sample of a study of radiation and T cells in renal cell carcinoma. Libraries were prepared by immunoSEQ multiplex PCR; TCRdb keeps only in-frame clonotypes and omits some of them. The profile covers some 14,000 clones, with 56% appearing a single time and about 10% taken by the ten largest. Sample: tumor tissue, taken from a patient whose treatment was nephrectomy without radiotherapy. Receptors were obtained from a man in his fifties with renal cell carcinoma. Both conserved end residues are part of each CDR3. Each record gives: clone size, D gene, V gene, J gene, CDR3 protein, CDR3 DNA. A D gene is named only where the DNA matches it firmly. Some rows have no size entry. The others give once, few or many, or a class for an expanded clone.

>-|-|TRBV4-3|TRBJ2-7
CASSQDRGNYEQYF
TGCGCCAGCAGCCAAGACCGGGGAAACTACGAGCAGTACTTC
>few|-|TRBV2|TRBJ1-5
CASSEWNSNQPQHF
TGTGCCAGCAGTGAATGGAATAGCAATCAGCCCCAGCATTTT
>few|-|TRBV27|TRBJ1-5
CASSLRDKQPQHF
TGTGCCAGCAGTTTGCGAGACAAACAGCCCCAGCATTTT
>few|-|TRBV27|TRBJ1-5
CASSLEGGNQPQHF
TGTGCCAGCAGTTTAGAGGGAGGCAATCAGCCCCAGCATTTT
>-|-|TRBV2|TRBJ2-4
CASRSEEVKNIQYF
TGTGCCAGCAGGAGCGAGGAAGTCAAAAACATTCAGTACTTC
>-|-|TRBV27|TRBJ2-7
CASSLGDHSYEQYF
TGTGCCAGCAGTTTGGGGGACCACTCCTACGAGCAGTACTTC
>-|TRBD2|TRBV7-2|TRBJ2-1
CASSSLAGNDNEQFF
TGTGCCAGCAGCTCCTTAGCGGGGAATGACAATGAGCAGTTCTTC
>few|-|TRBV6-5|TRBJ1-1
CASSHGPNTEAFF
TGTGCCAGCAGTCACGGTCCGAACACTGAAGCTTTCTTT
>few|-|TRBV7-2|TRBJ1-1
CASSLALILDGFTEAFF
TGTGCCAGCAGCTTAGCGCTAATTCTCGACGGGTTCACTGAAGCTTTCTTT
>few|-|TRBV5-1|TRBJ2-1
CASSWRQVHNEQFF
TGCGCCAGCAGCTGGCGACAGGTACACAATGAGCAGTTCTTC
>medium-sized|-|TRBV4-1|TRBJ2-2
CASRLGGELFF
TGCGCCAGCAGGTTAGGCGGGGAGCTGTTTTTT
>-|-|TRBV19|TRBJ2-2
CASIPRGGGELFF
TGTGCCAGTATCCCAAGGGGCGGTGGGGAGCTGTTTTTT
>-|TRBD1|TRBV6-5|TRBJ1-4
CASSRQGGKLFF
TGTGCCAGCAGCCGACAGGGTGGAAAACTGTTTTTT
>-|TRBD2|TRBV6-1|TRBJ2-5
CASSAWTSWQETQYF
TGTGCCAGCAGTGCCTGGACTAGCTGGCAAGAGACCCAGTACTTC
>-|TRBD2|TRBV28|TRBJ2-1
CASSLKRGAPYNEQFF
TGTGCCAGCAGTTTAAAGCGGGGGGCTCCCTACAATGAGCAGTTCTTC
>few|-|TRBV5-1|TRBJ1-2
CASSLDTGNRYGYTF
TGCGCCAGCAGCTTGGATACAGGGAATCGGTATGGCTACACCTTC
>few|-|TRBV27|TRBJ2-7
CASSAHSSWEQYF
TGTGCCAGCAGTGCCCATTCTTCGTGGGAGCAGTACTTC
>-|-|TRBV27|TRBJ1-1
CASSLSPIGQEAFF
TGTGCCAGCAGTTTATCGCCGATAGGTCAAGAAGCTTTCTTT
>-|TRBD1|TRBV11-3|TRBJ2-7
CASSWDSTYEQYF
TGTGCCAGCAGCTGGGACAGCACCTACGAGCAGTACTTC
>-|-|TRBV4-2|TRBJ1-4
CASSQDRGVSSEKLFF
TGTGCCAGCAGCCAAGATAGGGGGGTATCGAGTGAAAAACTGTTTTTT
>few|-|TRBV9|TRBJ2-5
CASSGAGKTQYF
TGTGCCAGCAGCGGGGCTGGCAAGACCCAGTACTTC
>-|-|TRBV19|TRBJ2-1
CASNVPSSYNEQFF
TGTGCCAGTAATGTGCCCAGCTCCTACAATGAGCAGTTCTTC
>-|TRBD1|TRBV7-2|TRBJ2-2
CASRRRTGGYTGELFF
TGTGCCAGCAGACGAAGGACAGGGGGGTACACCGGGGAGCTGTTTTTT
>-|-|TRBV10-3|TRBJ1-3
CAISEAMVSPGNTIYF
TGTGCCATCAGTGAGGCCATGGTTTCGCCGGGAAACACCATATATTTT
>medium-sized|-|TRBV6-1|TRBJ2-7
CATTRAAGSYEQYF
TGTGCCACCACCCGAGCCGCAGGGTCCTACGAGCAGTACTTC
>few|-|TRBV6-1|TRBJ1-5
CASSVAGNQPQHF
TGTGCCAGCAGTGTCGCAGGGAATCAGCCCCAGCATTTT
>once|-|TRBV6-6|TRBJ2-7
CASSSPTLGNYEQYF
TGTGCCAGCAGTTCGCCAACCCTTGGCAACTACGAGCAGTACTTC
>-|-|TRBV5-6|TRBJ2-7
CASSLGGRELF
TGTGCCAGCAGCTTAGGGGGGCGCGAATTATTC
>large|-|TRBV10-1|TRBJ1-5
CASSDSQPQHF
TGCGCCAGCAGTGACAGTCAGCCCCAGCATTTT
>few|-|TRBV4-1|TRBJ1-2
CASSPLTGLANYGYTF
TGCGCCAGCAGCCCCCTGACAGGTTTAGCTAACTATGGCTACACCTTC
>-|-|TRBV5-6|TRBJ1-5
CASSPGDMINQPQHF
TGTGCCAGCAGCCCGGGGGATATGATCAATCAGCCCCAGCATTTT
>-|-|TRBV5-1|TRBJ2-5
CASSMAGAQETQYF
TGCGCCAGCAGCATGGCGGGGGCTCAAGAGACCCAGTACTTC
>-|TRBD1|TRBV29-1|TRBJ2-1
CSVEDVGTGVVNEQFF
TGCAGCGTTGAAGACGTTGGGACAGGGGTCGTCAATGAGCAGTTCTTC
>medium-sized|-|TRBV6-5|TRBJ1-4
CASSYHPGVTNEKLFF
TGTGCCAGCAGTTACCACCCTGGGGTAACTAATGAAAAACTGTTTTTT
>once|TRBD2|TRBV10-1|TRBJ2-1
CASSGGSEQFF
TGCGCCAGCAGCGGGGGGAGTGAGCAGTTCTTC
>-|-|TRBV10-3|TRBJ2-3
CAITPSGLRTDTQYF
TGTGCCATCACCCCCTCAGGGTTGCGCACAGATACGCAGTATTTT
>-|-|TRBV6-1|TRBJ1-1
CASRLSSIAEAFF
TGTGCCAGCAGGCTATCATCGATTGCTGAAGCTTTCTTT
>few|TRBD2|TRBV14|TRBJ2-1
CASSRGLAGVRNEQFF
TGTGCCAGCAGCCGCGGACTAGCGGGAGTTCGCAATGAGCAGTTCTTC
>-|-|TRBV5-4|TRBJ2-5
CASSFWGNARETQYF
TGTGCCAGCAGCTTTTGGGGGAACGCCCGAGAGACCCAGTACTTC
>many|-|TRBV2|TRBJ2-7
CASSGSYEQYF
TGTGCCAGCAGCGGCTCCTACGAGCAGTACTTC
>medium-sized|-|TRBV6-5|TRBJ2-7
CASRSQPGNYEQYF
TGTGCCAGCAGATCTCAGCCAGGGAACTACGAGCAGTACTTC
>-|-|TRBV5-6|TRBJ2-7
CASSLLGVDSYEQYF
TGTGCCAGCAGCTTGTTAGGGGTAGATTCCTACGAGCAGTACTTC
>-|-|TRBV9|TRBJ1-2
CASSASPRVGGYTF
TGTGCCAGCAGCGCAAGCCCGAGGGTCGGTGGCTACACCTTC
>-|-|TRBV19|TRBJ1-5
CASSLTGNQPQHF
TGTGCCAGTAGTCTTACAGGGAATCAGCCCCAGCATTTT
>-|TRBD1|TRBV5-4|TRBJ1-1
CASSQRGRVFTEAFF
TGTGCCAGCAGCCAGAGGGGGCGGGTTTTCACTGAAGCTTTCTTT
>-|-|TRBV4-1|TRBJ2-1
CASSQMGSAYNEQFF
TGCGCCAGCAGCCAAATGGGGTCAGCCTACAATGAGCAGTTCTTC
>-|TRBD1|TRBV13|TRBJ2-7
CASSLSTGKSYEQYF
TGTGCCAGCAGCTTATCGACAGGGAAGTCCTACGAGCAGTACTTC
>-|-|TRBV5-1|TRBJ2-5
CASSFGRVAETQYF
TGCGCCAGCAGCTTCGGGAGAGTTGCAGAGACCCAGTACTTC
>-|TRBD2|TRBV6-5|TRBJ2-5
CASSYSLAGDQETQYF
TGTGCCAGCAGCTACTCGCTAGCGGGTGATCAAGAGACCCAGTACTTC